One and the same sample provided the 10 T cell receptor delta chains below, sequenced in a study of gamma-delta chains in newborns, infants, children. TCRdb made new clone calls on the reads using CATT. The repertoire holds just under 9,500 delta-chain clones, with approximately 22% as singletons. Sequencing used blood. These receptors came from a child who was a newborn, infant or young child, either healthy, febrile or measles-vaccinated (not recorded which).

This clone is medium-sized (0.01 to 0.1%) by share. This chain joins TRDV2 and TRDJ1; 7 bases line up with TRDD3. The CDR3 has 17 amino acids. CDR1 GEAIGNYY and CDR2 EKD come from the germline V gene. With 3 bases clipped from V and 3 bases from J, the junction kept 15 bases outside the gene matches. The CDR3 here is CACDVLGPLGEADKLIF. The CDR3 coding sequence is TGTGCCTGTGACGTACTGGGGCCTTTGGGAGAGGCCGATAAACTCATCTTT.

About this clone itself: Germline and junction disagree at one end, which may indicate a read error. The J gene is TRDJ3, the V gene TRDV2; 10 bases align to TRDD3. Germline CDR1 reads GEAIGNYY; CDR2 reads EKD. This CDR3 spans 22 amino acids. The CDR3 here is CACVGVILGDSQSSWDTRKMFF. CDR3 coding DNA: TGTGCCTGTGTGGGTGTGATACTGGGGGATTCTCAAAGCTCCTGGGACACCCGAAAGATGTTTTTC.

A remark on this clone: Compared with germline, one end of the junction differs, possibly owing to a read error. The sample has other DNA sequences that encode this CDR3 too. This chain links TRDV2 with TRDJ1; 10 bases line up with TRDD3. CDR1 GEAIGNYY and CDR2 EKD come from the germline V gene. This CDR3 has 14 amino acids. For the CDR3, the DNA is TGTGCCTGTGACCCGATGGGGGATACCGATAAACCCATCTTT. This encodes CACDPMGDTDKPIF.

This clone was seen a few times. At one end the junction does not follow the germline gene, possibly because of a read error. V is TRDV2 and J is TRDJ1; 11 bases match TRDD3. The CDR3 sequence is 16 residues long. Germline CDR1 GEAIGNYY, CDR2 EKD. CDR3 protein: CACDPLSLGDKDKLTF. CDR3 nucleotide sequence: TGTGCCTGTGACCCCCTATCACTGGGGGATAAGGATAAACTCACCTTT.

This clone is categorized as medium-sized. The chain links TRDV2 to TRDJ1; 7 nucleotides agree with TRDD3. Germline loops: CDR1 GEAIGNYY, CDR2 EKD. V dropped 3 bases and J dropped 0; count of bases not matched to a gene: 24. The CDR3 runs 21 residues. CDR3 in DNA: TGTGCCTGTGACCCGATACCTTACTTACTGGGGACCCGTCCGTACACCGATAAACTCATCTTT. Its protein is CACDPIPYLLGTRPYTDKLIF.

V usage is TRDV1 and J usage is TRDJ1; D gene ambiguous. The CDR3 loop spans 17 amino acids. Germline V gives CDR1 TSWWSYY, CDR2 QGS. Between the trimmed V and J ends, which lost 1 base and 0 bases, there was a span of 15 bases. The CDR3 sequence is CALGERVGPEYTDKLIF. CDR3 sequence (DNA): TGTGCTCTTGGGGAACGAGTGGGCCCTGAGTACACCGATAAACTCATCTTT.

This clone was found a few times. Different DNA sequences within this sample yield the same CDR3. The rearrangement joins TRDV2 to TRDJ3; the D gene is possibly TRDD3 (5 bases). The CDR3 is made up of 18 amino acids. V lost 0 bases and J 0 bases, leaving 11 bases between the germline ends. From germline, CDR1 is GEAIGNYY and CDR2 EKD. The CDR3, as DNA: TGTGCCTGTGACACCGCGGGGGCCAGCTCCTGGGACACCCGACAGATGTTTTTC. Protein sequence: CACDTAGASSWDTRQMFF.

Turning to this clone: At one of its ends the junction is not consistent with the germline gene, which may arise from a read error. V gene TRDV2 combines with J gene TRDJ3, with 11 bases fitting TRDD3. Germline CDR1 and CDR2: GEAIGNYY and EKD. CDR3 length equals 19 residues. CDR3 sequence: CACDAWALGDNWDTRQMFF. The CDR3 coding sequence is TGTGCTTGTGACGCCTGGGCACTGGGGGATAACTGGGACACCCGACAGATGTTTTTC.

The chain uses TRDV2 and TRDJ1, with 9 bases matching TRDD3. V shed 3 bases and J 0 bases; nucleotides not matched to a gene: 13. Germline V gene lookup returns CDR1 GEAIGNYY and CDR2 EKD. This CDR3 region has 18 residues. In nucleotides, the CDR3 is TGTGCCTGTGACGCTCATCCTGGACTGGGGGACCACACCGATAAACTCATCTTT. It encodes CACDAHPGLGDHTDKLIF.

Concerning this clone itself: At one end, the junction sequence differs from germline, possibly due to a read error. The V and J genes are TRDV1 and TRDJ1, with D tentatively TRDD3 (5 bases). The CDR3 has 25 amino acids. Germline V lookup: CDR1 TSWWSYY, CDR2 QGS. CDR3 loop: CALGELGALLHTNGDTPPYTDRLIF. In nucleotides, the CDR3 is TGTGCTCTTGGGGAACTAGGGGCTCTACTCCATACCAACGGGGACACACCCCCGTACACCGATAGACTCATCTTT.